This passage covers 19 T cell receptor beta chains from one sample sequenced in a study of T cells in Graves' hyperthyroidism and ophthalmopathy. RNA transcripts were the template for amplifying TCR beta CDR3 regions. The HTBI primer set was used in a first-round RT-PCR of the TCR CDR3. TCRdb ran MiXCR on the multiplex PCR reads and lists one entry per CDR3 protein. The sample shows approximately 740,000 distinct CDR3 sequences, 14% of them seen only once. The sequencing input was blood. The receptor source for this set is a woman aged 18-29 years with Graves' hyperthyroidism.

Only a few counts were recorded for this clonotype. The chain couples TRBV19 to TRBJ1-2, with TRBD1 matching 7 bases. This CDR3 is 19 amino acids long. Germline V gives CDR1 LNHDA, CDR2 SQIVND (reference sequence). The junction had 21 bases not matched to a gene; V was cut back by 4 bases and J by 4 bases. For the CDR3, the DNA is TGTGCCAGTAGTAACCCGACAGGGAATCGCCCGCTCGGAATCTATGGCTACACCTTC. It is translated as CASSNPTGNRPLGIYGYTF.

The chain carries TRBV30 and TRBJ2-5, with TRBD2 matching 11 bases. CDR1 and CDR2 from the germline V gene are GTSNPN and SVGIG (reference sequence). The CDR3 is 12 residues long. V dropped 2 bases and J dropped 9; count of bases not matched to a gene: 2. Written as DNA, the CDR3 is TGTGCCTGGAGTTTAGCGGGAGGGGCCCAGTACTTC. The encoded protein is CAWSLAGGAQYF. Complete variable domain (other parts from reference TRBV30 and TRBJ2-5): SQTIHQWPATLVQPVGSPLSLECTVEGTSNPNLYWYRQAAGRGLQLLFYSVGIGQISSEVPQNLSASRPQDRQFILSSKKLLLSDSGFYLCAWSLAGGAQYFGPGTRLLVL.

There are many counts of this clonotype. The chain employs TRBV28 and TRBJ2-7; 11 bases map to TRBD2. The ends lost 4 bases at V and 5 bases at J; junction bases unmatched: 7. The CDR3 runs to 15 residues. The germline V gene has CDR1 MDHEN and CDR2 SYDVKM. The CDR3 sequence is CASSSYLAGGDEQYF. The CDR3 region has the DNA TGTGCCAGCAGTTCCTATTTAGCGGGAGGGGACGAGCAGTACTTC.

The table lists this clonotype with many counts. CDR3 DNA sequence: TGTGCCAGCAGCCCAGATACAGGGGGCTATGGGCAGCCCCAGCATTTT. Protein product: CASSPDTGGYGQPQHF. The chain links TRBV7-6 to TRBJ1-5; 9 positions match TRBD1. The V segment lost 5 bases and the J segment 7 bases; nucleotides outside the gene matches: 12. CDR1 SGHVS and CDR2 FNYEAQ come from the germline V gene. CDR3 size: 16 residues.

This clonotype showed up just a few times. V is TRBV7-9 and J is TRBJ2-1; 14 nucleotides line up with TRBD2. Looked up from germline, CDR1 is SEHNR and CDR2 is FQNEAQ (reference sequence). This CDR3 spans 18 amino acids. V lost 0 bases to trimming and J lost 8 bases; unmatched junction nucleotides: 9. This CDR3 reads CASSLAFGTSGSKYEQFF. CDR3 coding DNA: TGTGCCAGCAGCTTAGCCTTCGGGACTAGCGGGAGTAAGTATGAGCAGTTCTTC.

The CDR3 bases are TGCGCCAGCAGCTTGTATGGGAGATTCGGCTATAATGAGCAGTTCTTC. It encodes CASSLYGRFGYNEQFF. J is TRBJ2-1 and V is TRBV5-1; a possible D gene is TRBD2 (5 bases). The V gene's germline CDR1 is SGHRS and CDR2 YFSETQ. The CDR3 spans 16 residues. V gave up 1 base and J gave up 7 bases, with 18 bases separating them.

This chain joins TRBV7-3 and TRBJ1-2, with D possibly being TRBD1 (5 bases). This CDR3 is 14 amino acids long. Trimming stripped 2 bases from V and 3 bases from J, with 10 bases between. Per germline, CDR1 SGHTA and CDR2 FQGTGA. The CDR3 DNA follows: TGTGCCAGCAGCTTAGACGGGGCCCACTATGGCTACACCTTC. It encodes CASSLDGAHYGYTF.

The rearrangement joins TRBV6-1 to TRBJ2-2; maybe TRBD1 (6 bases). The V gene's germline CDR1 is MNHNS and CDR2 SASEGT. CDR3 length: 15 amino acids. Trimming removed 6 bases from V and 7 bases from J, with 18 bases in between. DNA of the CDR3: TGTGCCAGCAGGTCCGGGACAAGTGGTTTCGGGGAGCTGTTTTTT. Translated: CASRSGTSGFGELFF.

This clonotype was recorded a few times. This chain links TRBV7-2 with TRBJ2-3, with 9 bases fitting TRBD2. The germline gives CDR1 SGHTA, CDR2 FQGNSA. The V gene end was trimmed by 5 bases and the J gene end by 4 bases; junction bases not matched to a gene: 13. The CDR3 runs 17 residues. The CDR3 region is CASSPPPAGTSSDTQYF. CDR3 sequence (DNA): TGTGCCAGCAGCCCGCCTCCCGCCGGGACTAGCTCAGATACGCAGTATTTT.

This clonotype was detected only once. It may be a read error: a sequence one base away is much more abundant. The chain carries TRBV11-2 and TRBJ1-2; D remains unclear. Germline lookup yields CDR1 SGHAT and CDR2 FQNNGV. V gave up 5 bases and J gave up 1 base, with 11 bases separating them. CDR3 size: 14 residues. The CDR3, as DNA: TGTGCCAGCAGCCCCTCACGCCGTAACTATGGCTACACCTTC. Amino acids: CASSPSRRNYGYTF.

The chain joins TRBV3-1 to TRBJ2-7; 14 bases align to TRBD2. Germline V gene sequence: CDR1 LGHDT, CDR2 YNNKEL (reference sequence). J lost 6 bases, V lost 0 bases, and 10 bases had no gene match. The CDR3 extends over 18 amino acids. This chain's CDR3 is CASSQDRLAGGPSGEQYF. CDR3 nucleotide sequence: TGTGCCAGCAGCCAAGATCGACTAGCGGGAGGGCCTTCTGGCGAGCAGTACTTC.

The gene calls are TRBV24-1 and TRBJ2-7, with D perhaps matching TRBD2 (5 bases). The CDR3 is 16 residues long. With 10 bases removed from V and 6 bases from J, the gap between germline ends came to 27 bases. Looked up from germline, CDR1 is KGHDR and CDR2 is SFDVKD. The CDR3 protein is CATQDAGKGSTAEQYF. In nucleotides, the CDR3 is TGTGCCACTCAGGACGCGGGTAAAGGCTCCACCGCCGAGCAGTACTTC.

This sequence joins TRBV5-4 and TRBJ2-7, with 8 nucleotides matching TRBD2. The CDR3 extends over 14 amino acids. Trimming at V came to 4 bases and at J to 4 bases, leaving 7 bases not matched to a gene. Germline CDR1 reads SGHNT; CDR2 reads YYREEE (reference sequence). The CDR3 loop is CASSPSGSRYEQYF. The CDR3 coding sequence is TGTGCCAGCAGCCCCAGCGGGAGTCGGTACGAGCAGTACTTC.

The table lists this clonotype with a count of one. The V call is TRBV10-3, the J call TRBJ2-3; D possibly corresponds to TRBD1 (6 bases). Looked up from germline, CDR1 is ENHRY and CDR2 is SYGVKD. This CDR3 has 16 residues. V was cut by 4 bases and J by 1 base, with 15 bases left in between. CDR3 nucleotide sequence: TGTGCCATCAGTGCCCTTCAAGAGGGGGGCACAGATACGCAGTATTTT. This translates into CAISALQEGGTDTQYF.

There are a few counts of this clonotype. The chain couples TRBV20-1 to TRBJ2-1; 11 positions agree with TRBD2. J was trimmed by 6 bases and V by 3 bases; bases with no gene match: 7. CDR3 length: 15 residues. Looked up from germline, CDR1 is DFQATT and CDR2 is SNEGSKA (reference sequence). As DNA, the CDR3 is TGCAGTGCTAGGCAGATAGCGGGAGGGTTCAATGAGCAGTTCTTC. Amino acids: CSARQIAGGFNEQFF.

The sample holds a few counts of this clonotype. The genes are TRBV5-4 and TRBJ2-5, with TRBD2 matching 12 bases. In germline, CDR1 is SGHNT, CDR2 YYREEE (reference sequence). The CDR3 extends over 15 amino acids. V lost 8 bases, J lost 13 bases, and 18 bases stayed unmatched. CDR3 sequence reads: CASTEDPSGRGHTYF. The CDR3 DNA reads as TGTGCCAGTACCGAAGACCCTAGCGGGAGGGGGCATACGTACTTC.

This clonotype was observed many times. This chain connects TRBV6-2 or TRBV6-3 to TRBJ2-1; D is unclear. Trimming took 4 bases from V and 5 from J, leaving 12 bases between them. Germline V gene sequence: CDR1 MNHEY, CDR2 SVGEGT. There are 14 residues in the CDR3. CDR3 DNA sequence: TGTGCCAGCAGTTCCCAAACTATGAACAATGAGCAGTTCTTC. Protein product: CASSSQTMNNEQFF.

This clonotype was observed a few times. The genes are TRBV12-3 or TRBV12-4 and TRBJ1-3; D gene unclear. The CDR3 contains 13 residues. The germline V and J ends were trimmed by 7 bases and 4 bases, with 11 bases remaining between them. The CDR3 loop reads CASNPGPGNTIYF. DNA of the CDR3: TGTGCCAGCAACCCCGGCCCGGGAAACACCATATATTTT.

The sample holds many counts of this clonotype. This chain links TRBV6-5 with TRBJ1-6; D may be TRBD1 (6 bases). The germline V gene encodes CDR1 MNHEY and CDR2 SVGAGI. CDR3 size: 18 residues. V was trimmed by 0 bases and J by 5 bases, leaving 17 bases between them. The CDR3 DNA reads TGTGCCAGCAGTTACTCATGGGCAGGGGTCGATAATAATTCACCCCTCCACTTT. Protein sequence: CASSYSWAGVDNNSPLHF.